This T cell receptor (beta chain) was sequenced during a study of T cells after yellow fever vaccination (dated by TCRdb to about 2019). Turning to the overall study: Libraries from fractions with low cell numbers were prepared with the SMART-Seq v4 Ultra Low Input RNA kit. To track T-cell clones before and after primary and booster YFV17D yellow fever vaccination, bulk TCR alpha and beta repertoires were sequenced longitudinally. Two healthy male donors made up the cohort, one aged 18 to 30 years and the other aged 30 to 39 years. Bulk PBMC replicates and cell subsets were isolated from blood drawn at multiple timepoints before and after both primary and secondary immunization. The paper's findings and limits, for the study overall: A small fraction of clonotypes showed up in both the CD4 and CD8 compartments, probably as a result of convergent recombination. The secondary T-cell response was weaker than the primary response but faster, peaking on day 5 instead of day 15. Because only a couple of donors were included in the study, the extent to which the findings can be generalized is limited. Most clones expanded after primary vaccination were re-detected after the booster (around 96% of CD4 and around 88% of CD8), suggesting broad memory maintenance. Computational filtering was required because FACS-sorted repertoires could contain abundant contaminating clonotypes from the bulk population.

Between the V and J ends, shortened by 5 bases and 4 bases respectively, the junction contains 10 bases. Measured from the cysteine to the phenylalanine, the CDR3 is 13 residues long. Kept here is only the CDR3 DNA, which spans 39 bases and is read in frame from base 1. The CDR1 and CDR2 encoded by the germline V gene (reference sequence) are SEHNR and FQNEAQ. The sample's treatment or condition label is to be understood as: live attenuated yellow fever vaccine strain. Two biological replicates of bulk PBMCs were collected at each blood-draw timepoint. A standard Ficoll-Paque protocol was used to isolate PBMCs from peripheral blood. RNA was extracted with TriZol from bulk PBMCs, CD4 and CD8 fractions, and dextramer-positive and dextramer-negative fractions. TCR cDNA was made using 5'RACE template switching, a step that added a universal primer site and unique molecular identifiers. Priming for cDNA synthesis came from both the TCR alpha and TCR beta constant segments. Library amplification used two PCR steps, and the second PCR step added sample barcodes and sequencing adapters. Sequencing of libraries was done on Illumina HiSeq 2500 (2x100 bp) or NovaSeq (2x150 bp). The published analysis was carried out like this. Demultiplexing of reads and collapsing into UMI consensus sequences were performed with MIGEC, and V(D)J alignment was carried out with MiXCR. Using edgeR on replicate PBMC samples, clonotypes were called vaccine-responding if FDR was below 0.01 and the log2 fold change was above 5 up to day 15. Each bulk clonotype received a CD4 or CD8 identity based on whether the sequenced CD4 or CD8 repertoire contained that clonotype at higher abundance. The public reads were reanalyzed by TCRdb: fastp trimming at Q25, MiXCR alignment, in-frame beta chains only. One record per CDR3 amino acid sequence lists the most common genes and DNA. None of the V and J calls come from the authors' own analysis; TCRdb made them. The sample includes 500,000 to 650,000 distinct CDR3 sequences, with 12% observed a single time. The top ten hold about 16% of the sample.

This clonotype was recorded at least ten times. The antigen it recognizes is unknown. Nothing much larger sits one base from this clone, and base qualities are not available. This clonotype was obtained from a man aged 25-45 years who received the YFV17D yellow fever vaccine. The V gene is TRBV7-9 and the J gene is TRBJ2-3; TRBD1 is a possible D gene, resting on 5 matching bases. The specimen comprised PBMCs, sampled on the day of the yellow fever booster vaccination. The DNA is TGTGCCAGCAGCCGTCAGGGCCCAGATACGCAGTATTTT. Protein translation: CASSRQGPDTQYF.